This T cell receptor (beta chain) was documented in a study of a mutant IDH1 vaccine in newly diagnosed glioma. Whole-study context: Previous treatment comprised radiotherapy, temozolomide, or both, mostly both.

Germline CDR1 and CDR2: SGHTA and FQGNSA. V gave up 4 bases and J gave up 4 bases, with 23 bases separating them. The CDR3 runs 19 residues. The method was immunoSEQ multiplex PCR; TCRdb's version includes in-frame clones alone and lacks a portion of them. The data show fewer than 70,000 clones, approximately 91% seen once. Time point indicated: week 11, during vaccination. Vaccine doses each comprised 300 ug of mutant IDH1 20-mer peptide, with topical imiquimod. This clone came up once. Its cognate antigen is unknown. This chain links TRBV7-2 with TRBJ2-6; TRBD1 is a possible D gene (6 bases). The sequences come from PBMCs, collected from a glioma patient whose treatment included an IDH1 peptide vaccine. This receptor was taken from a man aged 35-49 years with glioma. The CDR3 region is CASSSQATGPPSGANVLTF. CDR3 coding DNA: TGTGCCAGCAGCTCACAAGCCACAGGGCCCCCCTCGGGGGCCAACGTCCTGACTTTC.